What follows are 9 T cell receptor beta chains derived from one specimen sequenced in a study of identical twins. TCRdb called the 5' RACE reads again in MiXCR, with one record for every CDR3 protein. The table has about 690,000 distinct CDR3 sequences, over 5% seen once. The sequencing input was naive T cells sorted from blood. These receptors all come from a man in his late teens or twenties in good health.

This clonotype was found many times. The chain has TRBV4-3 and TRBJ1-4; D remains ambiguous. With 1 base removed from V and 0 bases from J, the gap between germline ends came to 6 bases. The CDR3 is 15 residues long. The germline V gene encodes CDR1 LGHNA and CDR2 YSLEER. The CDR3 DNA follows: TGCGCCAGCAGCCAAGGGGTTGCAACTAATGAAAAACTGTTTTTT. Translating it yields CASSQGVATNEKLFF.

With regard to this clonotype: The conserved phenylalanine or tryptophan normally closing the CDR3 is absent here, so this likely arose from a read error. V usage is TRBV2 and J usage is TRBJ2-7; 8 bases fit TRBD1. V lost 6 bases to trimming and J lost 0 bases; unmatched junction nucleotides: 4. CDR3 size: 14 residues. The germline V gene encodes CDR1 SNHLY and CDR2 FYNNEI. The CDR3 loop reads CASRLTGASYEQYY. As DNA, the CDR3 is TGTGCCAGCAGGCTGACAGGGGCCTCCTACGAGCAGTACTAC.

This clonotype was seen many times. V and J are TRBV29-1 and TRBJ2-2, with unresolved D. V lost 1 base, J lost 7 bases, and 4 bases lay in between. From germline, CDR1 is SQVTM and CDR2 ANQGSEA. The CDR3 loop spans 11 amino acids. The CDR3 region is CSVEAGGELFF. CDR3 in DNA: TGCAGCGTTGAAGCGGGCGGGGAGCTGTTTTTT.

This clonotype has a count of ten or more. The V gene is TRBV10-3, the J gene TRBJ2-3; D might be TRBD2 (5 bases). The CDR3 is 15 amino acids. Germline CDR1 and CDR2: ENHRY and SYGVKD. Trimming cost V 8 bases and J 2 bases, with 17 bases left between them. The CDR3 DNA reads as TGTGCCATCGGAGGCACTTTTTCTCCCACAGATACGCAGTATTTT. Encoded protein: CAIGGTFSPTDTQYF.

This clonotype was counted at least ten times. The chain combines TRBV24-1 with TRBJ2-2; D uncertain. V lost 7 bases to trimming and J lost 3 bases, with 5 bases between them. The germline V gene encodes CDR1 KGHDR and CDR2 SFDVKD. The CDR3 extends over 12 amino acids. CDR3 in DNA: TGTGCCACCAGAGGGTACACCGGGGAGCTGTTTTTT. Its translation: CATRGYTGELFF.

This clonotype came up once. The CDR3 loop reads CASRPDAEGYTF. DNA of the CDR3: TGTGCCAGCAGGCCAGACGCAGAAGGCTACACCTTC. The chain has TRBV7-9 and TRBJ1-2; D is ambiguous. Between the trimmed V and J ends, which lost 6 bases and 8 bases, there was a span of 13 bases. This CDR3 contains 12 residues. Germline CDR1 SEHNR, CDR2 FQNEAQ (reference sequence). The full variable domain, in which reference TRBV7-9 and TRBJ1-2 provide the parts outside the CDR3, is DTGVSQNPRHKITKRGQNVTFRCDPISEHNRLYWYRQTLGQGPEFLTYFQNEAQLEKSRLLSDRFSAERPKGSFSTLEIQRTEQGDSAMYLCASRPDAEGYTFGSGTRLTVV.

This clonotype was seen ten or more times. This chain links TRBV5-1 with TRBJ2-1; TRBD2 matches 9 bases. V shed 4 bases, J shed 3 bases, and the junction held 11 bases outside the gene matches. The CDR3 sequence is 17 residues long. Germline V lookup: CDR1 SGHRS, CDR2 YFSETQ. The CDR3 nucleotides are TGCGCCAGCAGCAGTCCTAATAGCGGGAGAAACTACAATGAGCAGTTCTTC. Translated, it gives CASSSPNSGRNYNEQFF.

The rearrangement uses TRBV11-2 and TRBJ2-7; D may be TRBD2 (6 bases). This CDR3 spans 14 amino acids. Looked up from germline, CDR1 is SGHAT and CDR2 is FQNNGV. Trimming stripped 5 bases from V and 3 bases from J, with 14 bases between. The CDR3 here is CASSPLTSSYEQYV. The CDR3 DNA sequence: TGTGCCAGCAGCCCCCTTACTAGCAGCTACGAGCAGTACGTC.

This clonotype was detected only a few times. The rearrangement links TRBV20-1 to TRBJ1-2; D uncertain. V was clipped by 1 base and J by 2 bases, with 11 bases between them. Germline assignment: CDR1 DFQATT and CDR2 SNEGSKA (reference sequence). CDR3 size: 14 residues. This CDR3 is CSARGPFDNYGYTF. The DNA for the CDR3 is TGCAGTGCTAGAGGTCCCTTCGACAACTATGGCTACACCTTC.